Below are 5 T cell receptor beta chains sequenced from a single sample in a study of T-cell memory formation after mild COVID-19. TCRdb re-called the 5' RACE reads through MiXCR, storing one row per CDR3 protein. The data show a few hundred thousand distinct CDR3 sequences, with roughly 20% seen just once and 12% held by the top ten. What was sequenced was PBMCs or a T cell subset sorted from them (not recorded which). These receptors all come from an adult woman who had mild COVID-19 (a few samples of this study predate the infection). Cell type and time point are not known.

The V gene is TRBV5-1, the J gene TRBJ2-1; 7 bases are shared with TRBD2. The ends lost 0 bases at V and 6 bases at J; junction bases unmatched: 3. Germline V gene data show CDR1 as SGHRS and CDR2 as YFSETQ. The CDR3 extends over 14 amino acids. The CDR3 sequence: CASSLEAGPNEQFF. The DNA of the CDR3 is TGCGCCAGCAGCTTGGAAGCGGGGCCCAATGAGCAGTTCTTC.

This clonotype has just a few counts. The chain combines TRBV9 with TRBJ2-7; no clear D. CDR3 size: 14 residues. V was shortened by 2 bases and J by 5 bases, with 14 bases between the two germline ends. In germline, CDR1 is SGDLS, CDR2 YYNGEE. The CDR3, as DNA: TGTGCCAGCAGCGTTAGTGGGTCTTACAACGAGCAGTACTTC. This translates into CASSVSGSYNEQYF. The whole variable domain, filled in from reference TRBV9 and TRBJ2-7, reads DSGVTQTPKHLITATGQRVTLRCSPRSGDLSVYWYQQSLDQGLQFLIQYYNGEERAKGNILERFSAQQFPDLHSELNLSSLELGDSALYFCASSVSGSYNEQYFGPGTRLTVT.

The V and J genes are TRBV27 and TRBJ2-3; 7 bases line up with TRBD2. V shed 1 base, J shed 6 bases, and the junction held 10 bases outside the gene matches. The length of the CDR3 is 16 residues. CDR1 and CDR2 from the germline V gene are MNHEY and SMNVEV (reference sequence). CDR3 residues: CASSLWGGGELDTQYF. The CDR3 region has the DNA TGTGCCAGCAGTTTATGGGGGGGAGGCGAACTGGATACGCAGTATTTT.

This clonotype was observed a few times. This chain joins TRBV7-9 and TRBJ2-1; 7 bases agree with TRBD2. The CDR3 extends over 13 amino acids. Trimming took 5 bases from V and 8 from J; bases not matched to a gene: 6. Germline CDR1 and CDR2: SEHNR and FQNEAQ (reference sequence). CDR3 DNA: TGTGCCAGCAGCCAGAGCGGGGAGGATGAGCAGTTCTTC. Encoded protein: CASSQSGEDEQFF.

V usage is TRBV7-9 and J usage is TRBJ1-4, with 7 bases identical to TRBD1. The CDR3 loop spans 13 amino acids. Losses at the gene ends were 5 bases for V and 13 bases for J; bases not matched to a gene: 10. CDR1 is SEHNR and CDR2 is FQNEAQ in the germline V gene (reference sequence). CDR3 nucleotide sequence: TGTGCCAGCAGCCCCCGGGACAGCGGGATACTGTTTTTT. Translated: CASSPRDSGILFF.